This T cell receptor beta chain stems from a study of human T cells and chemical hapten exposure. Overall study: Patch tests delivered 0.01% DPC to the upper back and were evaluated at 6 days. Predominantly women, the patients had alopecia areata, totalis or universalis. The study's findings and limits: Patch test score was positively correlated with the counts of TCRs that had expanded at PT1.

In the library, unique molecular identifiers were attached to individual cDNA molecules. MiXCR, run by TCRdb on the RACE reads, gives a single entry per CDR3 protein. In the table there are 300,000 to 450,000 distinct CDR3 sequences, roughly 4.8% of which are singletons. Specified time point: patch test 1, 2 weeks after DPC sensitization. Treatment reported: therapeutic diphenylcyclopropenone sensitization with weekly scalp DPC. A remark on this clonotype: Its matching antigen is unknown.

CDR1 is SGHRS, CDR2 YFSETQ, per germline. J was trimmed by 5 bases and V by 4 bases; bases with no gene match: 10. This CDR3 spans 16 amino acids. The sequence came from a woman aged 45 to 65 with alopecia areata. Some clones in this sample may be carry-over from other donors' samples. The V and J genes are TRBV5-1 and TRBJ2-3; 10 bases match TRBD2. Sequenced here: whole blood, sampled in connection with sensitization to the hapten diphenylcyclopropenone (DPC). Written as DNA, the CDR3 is TGCGCCAGCAGCACGTCCCGAAGACTAGCGGGAGATACGCAGTATTTT. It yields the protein CASSTSRRLAGDTQYF.